This T cell receptor beta chain was profiled in a study of OX40 agonist ivuxolimab in advanced cancers. Study summary: Partial responses occurred in Three dose-escalation patients, one with hepatocellular carcinoma and two with cutaneous melanoma. The study's findings and limits: The mean number of expanded clones was higher in CD8+ T cells than in CD4+. Those patients achieving a partial response at 0.1-3.0 mg/kg showed among the lowest clonal expansion. The specificity for antigen of the expanded peripheral T cells was not determined.

Libraries were prepared by immunoSEQ multiplex PCR; TCRdb keeps only in-frame clonotypes and omits some of them. This repertoire shows around 63,000 clones, approximately 79% found once; its top ten account for 9.5% to 13%. About this clone itself: Its matching antigen is unknown.

This CDR3 spans 14 amino acids. Per the germline V gene, CDR1 is LGHNA and CDR2 is YSLEER. V trimming: 0 bases; J trimming: 3 bases; junction bases outside the gene matches: 2. This rearrangement joins TRBV4-3 to TRBJ2-7; 7 positions match TRBD2. This sequence was found in an adult with an advanced solid tumor such as melanoma, head and neck, liver or kidney cancer. The sample in question was CD4+ or CD8+ T cells sorted from blood, obtained in a trial of the OX40 agonist ivuxolimab. CDR3 protein: CASSQDWTSYEQYF. The CDR3 DNA reads as TGCGCCAGCAGCCAAGATTGGACTAGCTACGAGCAGTACTTC.